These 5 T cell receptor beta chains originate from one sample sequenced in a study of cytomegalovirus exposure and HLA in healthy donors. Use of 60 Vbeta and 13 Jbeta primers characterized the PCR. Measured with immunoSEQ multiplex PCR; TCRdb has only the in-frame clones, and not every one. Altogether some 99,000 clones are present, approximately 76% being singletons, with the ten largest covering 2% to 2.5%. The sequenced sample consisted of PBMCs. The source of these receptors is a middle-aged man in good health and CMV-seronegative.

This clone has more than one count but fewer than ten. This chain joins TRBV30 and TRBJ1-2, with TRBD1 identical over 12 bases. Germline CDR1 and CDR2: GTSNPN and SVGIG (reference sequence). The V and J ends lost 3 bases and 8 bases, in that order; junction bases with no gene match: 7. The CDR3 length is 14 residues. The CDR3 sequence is CAWSRDRGRNGYTF. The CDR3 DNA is TGTGCCTGGAGCCGGGACAGGGGGCGAAACGGCTACACCTTC.

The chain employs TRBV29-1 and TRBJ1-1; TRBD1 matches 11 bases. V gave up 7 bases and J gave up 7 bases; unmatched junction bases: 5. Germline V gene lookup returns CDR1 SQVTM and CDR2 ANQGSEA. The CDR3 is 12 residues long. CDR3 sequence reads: CSAGQGGGEAFF. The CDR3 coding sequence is TGCAGCGCGGGACAGGGGGGTGGTGAAGCTTTCTTT.

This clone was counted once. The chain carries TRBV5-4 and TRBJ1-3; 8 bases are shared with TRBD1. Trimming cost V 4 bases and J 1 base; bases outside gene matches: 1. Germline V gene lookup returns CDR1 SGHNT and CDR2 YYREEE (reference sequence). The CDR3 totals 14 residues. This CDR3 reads CASSGQGSGNTIYF. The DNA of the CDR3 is TGTGCCAGCAGCGGACAGGGATCTGGAAACACCATATATTTT.

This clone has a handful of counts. The CDR3 here is CASSGYRVYGYTF. In nucleotides, the CDR3 is TGTGCCAGCAGTGGGTACAGGGTCTATGGCTACACCTTC. V usage is TRBV2 and J usage is TRBJ1-2; the D gene is possibly TRBD1 (6 bases). V lost 4 bases, J lost 4 bases, and 10 bases lay in between. From germline, CDR1 is SNHLY and CDR2 FYNNEI. There are 13 residues in the CDR3.

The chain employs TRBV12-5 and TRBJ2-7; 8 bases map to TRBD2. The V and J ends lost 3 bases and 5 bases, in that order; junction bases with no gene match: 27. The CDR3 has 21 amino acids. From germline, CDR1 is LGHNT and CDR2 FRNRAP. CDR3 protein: CASGLRYPRDGSYSGNDEQYF. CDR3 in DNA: TGTGCTAGTGGTTTACGATACCCCCGGGACGGGTCCTATAGCGGGAACGACGAGCAGTACTTC.